The source of this T cell receptor (beta chain) is a study of blood T cell repertoires in COVID-19 (dated by TCRdb to about 2020). With regard to the full study: Samples covering the acute and convalescent phases of COVID-19 were provided by collaborators in the United States, Italy and Spain. The prospective study material was composed of cDNA or gDNA derived from T cells, B-cell-depleted T cells, or PBMCs. The dataset comprised deeply sampled blood TCRbeta repertoires from subjects exposed to, actively infected with, or recovered from COVID-19. The repertoires were made available in a free public database intended to serve as a resource for research on the immune response to SARS-CoV-2. Samples came from the ongoing ImmuneRACE study (first 160 participants) plus 1,254 subjects from 6 global collaborators. Nearly every sample came with metadata listing a de-identified subject ID, COVID-19 status, age in years and sex. Where available, HLA class I and class II types were obtained from metadata supplied by the sample provider rather than from assay-based typing.

The research as a whole found: The amount of clinical and demographic metadata varied by source and participant and was provided uncurated.

Reading from cysteine to phenylalanine, the CDR3 counts 20 amino acids. Here the CDR3 DNA is all that survives: 60 bases in frame from base 1. The germline V end is reduced by 5 bases and the J end by 0 bases; junction bases left unmatched: 16. As encoded in the germline V gene (reference sequence), CDR1 is PRHDT while CDR2 is FYEKMQ. In this sample, this clone turned up a few times. The target of this receptor is not known. Base qualities are missing; no much larger clone stands one base away. TCRbeta CDR3 regions were amplified from genomic DNA using the immunoSEQ Assay, a bias-controlled multiplex PCR. In the paper's pipeline: Within the assay, amplification of reference gene primers was used to estimate how many nucleated cells each sample contained. To quantify the absolute abundance of each unique TCRbeta CDR3 rearrangement, sequence reads were collapsed and filtered. For each sample, productive Simpson clonality was calculated as the square root of Simpson's diversity index over productive rearrangements. TCRdb limited this immuneACCESS table to in-frame rearrangements with V and J called. A share of clones is missing; checked studies link under half to unresolved V genes, and the rest is unexplained. V and J calls and clone size are those listed in that table; D and trimming were worked out from the DNA. For this sample there are about 220,000 clones; less than 90% appear just once. In total, the top ten clones hold 20% of the sample.

Collaborating institutions collected whole blood in K2EDTA tubes following their own protocols. Collaborator samples were shipped for TCRbeta analysis as frozen whole blood, isolated PBMCs, or DNA extracted from either sample type. The sequence joins TRBV13 to TRBJ2-1; the central 10 bases match TRBD2. The sequencing sample was made of peripheral blood. This sequence was found in a man aged 25 to 40 with active or convalescent COVID-19. CDR3 loop: CASSPEIASGGSSSYNEQFF. Here is the DNA: TGTGCCAGCAGCCCCGAAATCGCTAGCGGGGGTTCCAGCTCCTACAATGAGCAGTTCTTC. Reference TRBV13 and TRBJ2-1 genes cover what lies past the CDR3, so the full variable domain is AAGVIQSPRHLIKEKRETATLKCYPIPRHDTVYWYQQGPGQDPQFLISFYEKMQSDKGSIPDRFSAQQFSDYHSELNMSSLELGDSALYFCASSPEIASGGSSSYNEQFFGPGTRLTVL.